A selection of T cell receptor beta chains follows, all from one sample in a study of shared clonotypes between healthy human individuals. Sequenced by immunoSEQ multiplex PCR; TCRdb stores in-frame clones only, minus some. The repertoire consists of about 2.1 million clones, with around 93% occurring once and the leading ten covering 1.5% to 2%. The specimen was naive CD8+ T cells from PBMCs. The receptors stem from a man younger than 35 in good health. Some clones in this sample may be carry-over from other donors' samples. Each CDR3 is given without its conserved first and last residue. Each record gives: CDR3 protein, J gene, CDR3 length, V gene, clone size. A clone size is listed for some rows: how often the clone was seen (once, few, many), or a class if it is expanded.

ASSLGLAPGDTQY	TRBJ2-3	13	TRBV13	-
TSRDSLGYEQY	TRBJ2-7	11	TRBV19	-
ASSSEQGFSYEQY	TRBJ2-7	13	TRBV11-2	-
ASAPGNPYNSPLH	TRBJ1-6	13	TRBV5-1	-
ASSHGTSSYNEQF	TRBJ2-1	13	TRBV7-2	-
ASSVAWGYTGELF	TRBJ2-2	13	TRBV9	-
ASSLTDSAEAF	TRBJ1-1	11	TRBV7-9	-
ASSELAGSYNEQF	TRBJ2-1	13	TRBV6-1	-
ATSGRVGQEKLF	TRBJ1-4	12	TRBV15	once
ASSPSGAYEQY	TRBJ2-7	11	TRBV7-6	-
ASSSRTGGNYNEQF	TRBJ2-1	14	TRBV27	once
ASSAEGSNQPQH	TRBJ1-5	12	TRBV2	-
ASSRTGTMNTEAF	TRBJ1-1	13	TRBV7-9	-
ASSQDVKIYEQY	TRBJ2-7	12	TRBV4-2	-
ASSFGGTGNYEQY	TRBJ2-7	13	TRBV27	-
SVEDSPYEQY	TRBJ2-7	10	TRBV29-1	few
ASSPAGLAGGPDTGELF	TRBJ2-2	17	TRBV13	-
ASSPGGDEQY	TRBJ2-7	10	TRBV28	-
ASSGHTSGRLNEQF	TRBJ2-1	14	TRBV5-4	-
ASSLGTGRKEKLF	TRBJ1-4	13	TRBV27	-
SASGSKGYT	TRBJ1-2	9	TRBV20-1	few
ASSTGGWNNQPQH	TRBJ1-5	13	TRBV19	few
AWSGIYEANTEAF	TRBJ1-1	13	TRBV30	few
ASSLSGSTNEQF	TRBJ2-1	12	TRBV28	-
ASSLSRTGGTEAF	TRBJ1-1	13	TRBV27	few
ASSVSGANYEQY	TRBJ2-7	12	TRBV9	-
ASSLTGLANTEAF	TRBJ1-1	13	TRBV7-3	-
ASSTRDRPYNEQF	TRBJ2-1	13	TRBV5-1	-
ASSPGTSGPYNEQF	TRBJ2-1	14	TRBV5-1	-
ATSTWERQGSYEQY	TRBJ2-7	14	TRBV15	-
ASCPGSGPDTQY	TRBJ2-3	12	TRBV27	-
ASSPTTGGELF	TRBJ2-2	11	TRBV6-5	-
ASSYFGGGAYEQY	TRBJ2-7	13	TRBV6-5	-
ASSLGGDSGNTIY	TRBJ1-3	13	TRBV7-2	-
AVGLGNEQF	TRBJ2-1	9	TRBV7-2	-
ASSASGSALHEQY	TRBJ2-7	13	TRBV9	-
ASSTTRTPGANVLT	TRBJ2-6	14	TRBV11-2	-
ASSFSAVGTDTQY	TRBJ2-3	13	TRBV5-1	-
ASSEREYEQY	TRBJ2-7	10	TRBV2	-
ASRTSGRSFSTDTQY	TRBJ2-3	15	TRBV7-9	-
ASSPFGGGSYNEQF	TRBJ2-1	14	TRBV27	-
ASSQPLLAGQEETQY	TRBJ2-5	15	TRBV14	-
ASSYGLAGGLNEQF	TRBJ2-1	14	TRBV6-5	-
ASSLVGGQETQY	TRBJ2-5	12	TRBV5-1	-
ASSSGENRGSYNEQF	TRBJ2-1	15	TRBV5-6	-
ASSGQRGNTDTQY	TRBJ2-3	13	TRBV10-2	once
ASSPRHPGPGYGYT	TRBJ1-2	14	TRBV7-2	-
ASRSAGDEEETQY	TRBJ2-5	13	TRBV5-6	-
ASSQEGGIHEQY	TRBJ2-7	12	TRBV4-1	once
ASSVAGTGGVGAEAF	TRBJ1-1	15	TRBV9	-
ASSLKSTDPYEQY	-	13	TRBV7-9	-
ASSLRARGGLNEKLF	TRBJ1-4	15	TRBV11-3	-
ASSPTGLDTEAF	TRBJ1-1	12	TRBV6-6	-
ASSLPVDTQY	TRBJ2-3	10	TRBV28	-
ASSPRGLDEQF	TRBJ2-1	11	TRBV4-1	-
AMLSLEGNTEAF	TRBJ1-1	12	TRBV13	-
ASSPTGFLETQY	TRBJ2-5	12	TRBV28	-
ASSGRTVDQPQH	TRBJ1-5	12	TRBV6-1	-
ASSGRLAGVSEQF	TRBJ2-1	13	TRBV7-9	-
ASSIRGPNQETQY	TRBJ2-5	13	TRBV19	-